This TCR beta chain was sequenced in a study of tumor-infiltrating lymphocytes in primary liver carcinoma. Overall study: Staging placed the tumors at T1-T3 N0M0, and they measured roughly 4.2 to 11 cm across.

Co-extraction of both nucleic acids (RNA and DNA) used roughly 20-34 mg of unsorted bulk tissue. From about 530 ng total RNA, TCR beta cDNA was generated with a primer in the constant region. A slightly modified ARM-PCR protocol with three nested multiplex PCR rounds produced these TCR beta libraries. MiXCR, run by TCRdb on the multiplex PCR reads, gives a single entry per CDR3 protein. This sample has 100,000 to 120,000 distinct CDR3 sequences, with roughly 80% found just once. This clonotype was seen many times. This TCR was recovered from a man aged 35-49 years with primary liver carcinoma and hepatitis B virus infection. Material: liver tumor tissue from sampling region 3. Subset described: tumor region T3, left-lateral pole.

The CDR3 spells CASSLSGRSGAWDEQFF. The CDR3 DNA sequence: TGCGCCAGCAGCTTAAGTGGCCGATCGGGGGCATGGGATGAGCAGTTCTTC. This sequence joins TRBV5-1 and TRBJ2-1, with D perhaps TRBD1 or TRBD2 (6 bases each). Trimming took 2 bases from V and 8 from J, leaving 23 bases between them. Germline assignment: CDR1 SGHRS and CDR2 YFSETQ. This CDR3 comprises 17 residues.